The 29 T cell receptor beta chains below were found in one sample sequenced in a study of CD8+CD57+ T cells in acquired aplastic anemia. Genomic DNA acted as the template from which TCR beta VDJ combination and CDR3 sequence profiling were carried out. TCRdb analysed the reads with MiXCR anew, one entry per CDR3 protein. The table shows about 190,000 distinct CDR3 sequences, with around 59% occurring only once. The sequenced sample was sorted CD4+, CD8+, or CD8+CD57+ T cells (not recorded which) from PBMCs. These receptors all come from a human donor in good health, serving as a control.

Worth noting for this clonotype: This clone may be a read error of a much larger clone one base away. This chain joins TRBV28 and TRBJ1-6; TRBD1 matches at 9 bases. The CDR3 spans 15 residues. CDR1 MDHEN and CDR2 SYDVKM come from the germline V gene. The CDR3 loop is CARSFHRGLNSPLHF. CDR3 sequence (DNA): TGTGCCCGCAGTTTCCACAGGGGGCTTAATTCACCCCTCCACTTT.

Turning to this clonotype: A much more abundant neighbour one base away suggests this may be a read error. The CDR3 loop reads CASSQDTVLSTDTQHF. The CDR3 bases are TGTGCCAGCAGCCAAGATACCGTACTTAGCACAGATACGCAGCATTTT. The V call is TRBV4-2, the J call TRBJ2-3; D is ambiguous. The DNA end is more similar to TRBJ1-5, so the J call may be wrong. CDR1 and CDR2 (germline): LGHNA, YNFKEQ. The CDR3 covers 16 residues.

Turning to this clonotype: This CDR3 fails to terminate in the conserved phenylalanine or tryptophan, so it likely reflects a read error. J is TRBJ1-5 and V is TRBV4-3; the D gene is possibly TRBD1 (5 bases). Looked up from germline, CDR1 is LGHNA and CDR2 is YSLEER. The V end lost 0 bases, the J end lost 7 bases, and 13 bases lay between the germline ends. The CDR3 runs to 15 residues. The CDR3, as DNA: TGCGCCAGCAGCCAAGATGCGGCAGGGAAACAGCCCCAGCATTCT. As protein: CASSQDAAGKQPQHS.

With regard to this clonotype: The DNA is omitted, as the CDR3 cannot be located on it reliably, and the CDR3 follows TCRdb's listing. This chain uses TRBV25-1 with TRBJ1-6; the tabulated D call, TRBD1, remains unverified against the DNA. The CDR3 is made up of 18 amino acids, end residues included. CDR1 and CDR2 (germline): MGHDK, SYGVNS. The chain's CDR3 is CACSARRTGRILGAPLHF.

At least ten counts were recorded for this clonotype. The CDR3 sequence: CASSNTGSKMNTEAFF. CDR3 sequence (DNA): TGTGCCAGCAGCAATACAGGGTCAAAGATGAACACTGAAGCTTTCTTT. The chain recombines TRBV7-3 with TRBJ1-1; possible D gene TRBD1, 6 bases. Trimming left V 5 bases short and J 0 bases short, with 16 bases between. There are 16 residues in the CDR3. Germline V gives CDR1 SGHTA, CDR2 FQGTGA.

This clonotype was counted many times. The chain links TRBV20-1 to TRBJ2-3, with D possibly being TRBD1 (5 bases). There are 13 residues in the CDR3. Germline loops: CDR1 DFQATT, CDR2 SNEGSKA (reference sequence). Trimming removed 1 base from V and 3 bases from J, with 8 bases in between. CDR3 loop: CSARGAGTDTQYF. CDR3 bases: TGCAGTGCTAGAGGCGCAGGGACAGATACGCAGTATTTT.

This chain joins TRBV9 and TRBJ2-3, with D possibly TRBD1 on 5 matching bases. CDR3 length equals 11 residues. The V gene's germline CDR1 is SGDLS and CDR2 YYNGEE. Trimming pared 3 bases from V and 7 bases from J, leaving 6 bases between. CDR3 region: CASSGGYTQYF. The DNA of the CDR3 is TGTGCCAGCAGCGGGGGCTATACGCAGTATTTT.

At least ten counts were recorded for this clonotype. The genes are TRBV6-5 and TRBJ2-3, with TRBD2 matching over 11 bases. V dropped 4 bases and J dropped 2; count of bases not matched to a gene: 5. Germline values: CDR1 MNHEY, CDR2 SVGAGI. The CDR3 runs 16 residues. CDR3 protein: CASSSLAGGSTDTQYF. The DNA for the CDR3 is TGTGCCAGCAGTTCGCTAGCGGGGGGATCCACAGATACGCAGTATTTT.

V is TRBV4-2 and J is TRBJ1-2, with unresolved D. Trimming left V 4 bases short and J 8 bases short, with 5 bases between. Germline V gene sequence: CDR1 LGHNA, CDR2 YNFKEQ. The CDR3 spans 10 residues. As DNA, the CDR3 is TGTGCCAGCAGCCCTCAAGGCTACACCTTC. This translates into CASSPQGYTF.

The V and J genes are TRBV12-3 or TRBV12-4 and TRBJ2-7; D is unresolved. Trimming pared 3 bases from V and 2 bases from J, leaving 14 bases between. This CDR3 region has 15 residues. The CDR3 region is CASSFFPGSTYEQYF. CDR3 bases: TGTGCCAGCAGTTTCTTCCCGGGTTCAACCTACGAGCAGTACTTC.

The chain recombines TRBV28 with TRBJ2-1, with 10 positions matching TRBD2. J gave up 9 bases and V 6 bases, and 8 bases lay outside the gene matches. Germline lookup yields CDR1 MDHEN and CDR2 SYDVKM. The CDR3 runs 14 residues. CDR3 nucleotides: TGTGCCAGCAGGGCTAGCGGGAGAGAGGTTGAGCAGTTCTTC. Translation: CASRASGREVEQFF.

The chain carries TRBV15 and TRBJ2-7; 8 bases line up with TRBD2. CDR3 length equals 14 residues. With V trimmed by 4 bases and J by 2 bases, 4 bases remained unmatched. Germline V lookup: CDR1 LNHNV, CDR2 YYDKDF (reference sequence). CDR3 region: CATSKRGGPYEQYF. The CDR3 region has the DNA TGTGCCACCAGCAAACGGGGGGGCCCCTACGAGCAGTACTTC.

The DNA for the CDR3 is TGCGCCAGCAGCGCAGACAGGGCTCCGAACACTGAAGCTTTCTTT. This encodes CASSADRAPNTEAFF. This chain links TRBV4-3 with TRBJ1-1; 7 bases map to TRBD1. V lost 5 bases and J lost 1; bases outside the gene matches: 7. CDR1 and CDR2 from the germline V gene are LGHNA and YSLEER. CDR3 size: 15 residues.

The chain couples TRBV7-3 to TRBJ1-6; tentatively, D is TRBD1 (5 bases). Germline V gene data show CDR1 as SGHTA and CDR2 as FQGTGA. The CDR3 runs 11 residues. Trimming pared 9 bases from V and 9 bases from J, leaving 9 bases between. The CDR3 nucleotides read TGTGCCAGGACCAGGGCTTCACCCCTCCACTTT. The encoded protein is CARTRASPLHF.

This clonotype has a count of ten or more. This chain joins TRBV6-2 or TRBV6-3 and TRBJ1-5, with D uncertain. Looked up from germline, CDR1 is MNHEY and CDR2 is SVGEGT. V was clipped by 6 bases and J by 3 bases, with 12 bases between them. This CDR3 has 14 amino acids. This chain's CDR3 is CASSPGGSNQPQHF. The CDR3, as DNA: TGTGCCAGCAGCCCCGGCGGTTCCAATCAGCCCCAGCATTTT.

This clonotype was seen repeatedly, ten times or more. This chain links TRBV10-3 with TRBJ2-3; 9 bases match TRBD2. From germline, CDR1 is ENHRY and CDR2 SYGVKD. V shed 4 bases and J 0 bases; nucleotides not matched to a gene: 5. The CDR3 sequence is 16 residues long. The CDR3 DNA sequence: TGTGCCATCAGTGCAAGCCTAGCGGGGAGCACAGATACGCAGTATTTT. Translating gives CAISASLAGSTDTQYF.

CDR3 amino acids: CASLVAPGTDTQYF. The CDR3 bases are TGTGCCAGCCTAGTAGCGCCTGGCACAGATACGCAGTATTTT. The rearrangement uses TRBV7-8 and TRBJ2-3, with D tentatively TRBD2 (5 bases). Germline-derived CDR1 and CDR2 are SGHVS and FQNEAQ. This CDR3 is built from 14 residues. The ends were cut back, 8 bases at V and 1 base at J, with 13 bases in the middle.

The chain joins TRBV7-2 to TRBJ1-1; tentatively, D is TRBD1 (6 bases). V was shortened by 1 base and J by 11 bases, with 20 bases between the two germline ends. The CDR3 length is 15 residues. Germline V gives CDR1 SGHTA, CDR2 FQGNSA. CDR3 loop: CASSLGRTAVPGAFF. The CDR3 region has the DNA TGTGCCAGCAGCTTAGGCCGGACAGCTGTTCCCGGGGCTTTCTTT.

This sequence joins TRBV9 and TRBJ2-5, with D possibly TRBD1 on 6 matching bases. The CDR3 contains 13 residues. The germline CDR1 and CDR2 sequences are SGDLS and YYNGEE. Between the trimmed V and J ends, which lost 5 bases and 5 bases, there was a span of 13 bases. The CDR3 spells CASSTGYLETQYF. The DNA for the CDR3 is TGTGCCAGCAGTACAGGGTATTTGGAGACCCAGTACTTC.

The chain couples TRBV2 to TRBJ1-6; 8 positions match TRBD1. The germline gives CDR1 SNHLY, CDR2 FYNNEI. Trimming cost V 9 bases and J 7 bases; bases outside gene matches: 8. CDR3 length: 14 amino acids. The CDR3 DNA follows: TGTGCCAGTGACATACAGGGGGGAAATTCACCCCTCCACTTT. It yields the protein CASDIQGGNSPLHF.

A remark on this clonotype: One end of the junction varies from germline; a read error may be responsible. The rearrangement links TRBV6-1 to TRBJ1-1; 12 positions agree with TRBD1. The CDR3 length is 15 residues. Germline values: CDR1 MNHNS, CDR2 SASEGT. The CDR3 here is CASSEEGGQGALACF. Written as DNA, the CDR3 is TGTGCCAGCAGTGAAGAGGGGGGACAGGGGGCGTTAGCTTGCTTT.

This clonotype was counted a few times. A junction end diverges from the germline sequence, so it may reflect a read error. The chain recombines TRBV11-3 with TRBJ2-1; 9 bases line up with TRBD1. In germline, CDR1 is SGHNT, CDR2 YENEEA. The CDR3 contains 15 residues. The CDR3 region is CASSLGQGSYTEQFF. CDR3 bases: TGTGCCAGCAGCTTGGGACAGGGCTCCTACACTGAGCAGTTCTTC.

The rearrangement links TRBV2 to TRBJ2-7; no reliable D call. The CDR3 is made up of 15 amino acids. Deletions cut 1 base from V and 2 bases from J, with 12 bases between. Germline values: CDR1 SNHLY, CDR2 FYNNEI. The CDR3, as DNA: TGTGCCAGCAGTGAAGAGGAAATGCGAGCCTACGAGCAGTACTTC. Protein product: CASSEEEMRAYEQYF.

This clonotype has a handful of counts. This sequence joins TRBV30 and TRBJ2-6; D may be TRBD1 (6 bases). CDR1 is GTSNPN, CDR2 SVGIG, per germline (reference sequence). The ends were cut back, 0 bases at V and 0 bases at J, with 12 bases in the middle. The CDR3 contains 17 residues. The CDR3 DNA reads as TGTGCCTGGAGTGTCACAGGGCAAAGCTCTGGGGCCAACGTCCTGACTTTC. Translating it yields CAWSVTGQSSGANVLTF.

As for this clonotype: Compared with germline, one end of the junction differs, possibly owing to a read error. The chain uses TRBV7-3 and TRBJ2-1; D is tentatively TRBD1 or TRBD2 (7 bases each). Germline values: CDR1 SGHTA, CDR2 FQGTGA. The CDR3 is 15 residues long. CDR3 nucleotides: TGTGCTAGCAGCCCCGGGACAGCGGGGAACAATGAGCAGTTCTTC. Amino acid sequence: CASSPGTAGNNEQFF.

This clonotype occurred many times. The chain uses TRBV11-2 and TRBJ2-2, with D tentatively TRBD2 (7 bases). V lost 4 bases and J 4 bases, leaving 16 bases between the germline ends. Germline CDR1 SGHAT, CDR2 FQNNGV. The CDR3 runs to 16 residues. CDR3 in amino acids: CASSWVWGGPTGELFF. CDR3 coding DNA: TGTGCCAGCAGCTGGGTGTGGGGGGGCCCCACCGGGGAGCTGTTTTTT.

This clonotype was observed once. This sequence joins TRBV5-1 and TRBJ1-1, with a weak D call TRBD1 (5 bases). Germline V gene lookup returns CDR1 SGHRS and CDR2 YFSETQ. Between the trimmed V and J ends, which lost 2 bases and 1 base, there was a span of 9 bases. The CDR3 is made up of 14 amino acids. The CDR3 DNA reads TGCGCCAGCAGCTTATCGGGGGGGAACACTGAAGCTTTCTTT. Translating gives CASSLSGGNTEAFF. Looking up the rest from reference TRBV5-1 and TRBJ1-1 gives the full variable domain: KAGVTQTPRYLIKTRGQQVTLSCSPISGHRSVSWYQQTPGQGLQFLFEYFSETQRNKGNFPGRFSGRQFSNSRSEMNVSTLELGDSALYLCASSLSGGNTEAFFGQGTRLTVV.

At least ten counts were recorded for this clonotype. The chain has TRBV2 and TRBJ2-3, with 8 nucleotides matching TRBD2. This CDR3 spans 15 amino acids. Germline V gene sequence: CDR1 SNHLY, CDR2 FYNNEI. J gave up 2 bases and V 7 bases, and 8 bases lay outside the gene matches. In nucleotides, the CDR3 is TGTGCCAGCACCTGGACTAGCAGCCACACAGATACGCAGTATTTT. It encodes CASTWTSSHTDTQYF.

The CDR3 loop is CASSPRQLSYEQYF. The CDR3 DNA reads as TGTGCCAGCAGTCCAAGACAGCTATCCTACGAGCAGTACTTC. The chain joins TRBV7-7 to TRBJ2-7, with D perhaps matching TRBD1 (5 bases). The length of the CDR3 is 14 residues. Trimming pared 6 bases from V and 1 base from J, leaving 13 bases between. The germline V gene has CDR1 SSHAT and CDR2 FNYEAQ (reference sequence).